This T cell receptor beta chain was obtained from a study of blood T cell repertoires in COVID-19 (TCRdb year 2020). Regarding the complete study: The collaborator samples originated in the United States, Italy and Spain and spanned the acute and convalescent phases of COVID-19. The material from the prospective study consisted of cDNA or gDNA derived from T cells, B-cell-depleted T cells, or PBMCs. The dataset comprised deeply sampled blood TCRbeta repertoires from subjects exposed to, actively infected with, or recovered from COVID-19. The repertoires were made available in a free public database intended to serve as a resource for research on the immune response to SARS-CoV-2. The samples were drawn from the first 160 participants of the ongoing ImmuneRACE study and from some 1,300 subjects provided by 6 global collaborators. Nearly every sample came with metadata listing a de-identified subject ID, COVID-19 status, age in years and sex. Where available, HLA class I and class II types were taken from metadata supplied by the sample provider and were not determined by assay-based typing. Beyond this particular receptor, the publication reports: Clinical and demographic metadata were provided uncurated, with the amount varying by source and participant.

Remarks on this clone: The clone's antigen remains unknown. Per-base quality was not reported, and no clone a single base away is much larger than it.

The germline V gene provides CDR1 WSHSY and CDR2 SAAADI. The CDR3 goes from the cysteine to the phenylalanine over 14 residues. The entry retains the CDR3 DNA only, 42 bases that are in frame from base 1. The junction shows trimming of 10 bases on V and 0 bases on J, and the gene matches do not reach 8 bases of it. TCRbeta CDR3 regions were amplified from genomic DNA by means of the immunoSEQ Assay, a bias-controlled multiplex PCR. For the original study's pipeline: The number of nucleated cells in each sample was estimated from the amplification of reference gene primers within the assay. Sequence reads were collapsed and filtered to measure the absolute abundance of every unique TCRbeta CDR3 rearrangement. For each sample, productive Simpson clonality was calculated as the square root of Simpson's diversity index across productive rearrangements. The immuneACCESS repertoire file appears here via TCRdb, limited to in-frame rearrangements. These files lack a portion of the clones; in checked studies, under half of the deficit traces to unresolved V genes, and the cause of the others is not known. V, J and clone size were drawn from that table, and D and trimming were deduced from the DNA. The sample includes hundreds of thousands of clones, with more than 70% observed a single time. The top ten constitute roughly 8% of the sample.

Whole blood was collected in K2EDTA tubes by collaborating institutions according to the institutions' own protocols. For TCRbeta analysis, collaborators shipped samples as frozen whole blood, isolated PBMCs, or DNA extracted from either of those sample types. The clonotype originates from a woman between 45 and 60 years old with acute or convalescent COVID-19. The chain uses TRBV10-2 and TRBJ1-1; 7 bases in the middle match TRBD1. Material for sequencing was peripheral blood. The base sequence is TGCGCCACGATACCCGGGACAGTGAACACTGAAGCTTTCTTT. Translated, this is CATIPGTVNTEAFF.